These 27 T cell receptor beta chains were all obtained from the same sample, sequenced in a study of blood T cell repertoires in COVID-19. Using immunoSEQ multiplex PCR, the repertoire was profiled, and TCRdb retains in-frame clones only, with some absent. The table includes about 59,000 clones, 70% to 80% detected once. Sample: peripheral blood. Source of these receptors: an elderly man with acute or convalescent COVID-19.

The gene calls are TRBV30 and TRBJ1-6; 9 nucleotides align to TRBD1. The CDR3 length is 19 residues. Germline lookup yields CDR1 GTSNPN and CDR2 SVGIG (reference sequence). The trim removed 2 bases at V and 7 bases at J, leaving 18 bases unmatched. The CDR3 loop is CAWSTSGQGFPIWNSPLHF. CDR3 bases: TGTGCCTGGAGTACGTCGGGACAGGGCTTCCCCATATGGAATTCACCCCTCCACTTT.

This clone was seen once. The chain recombines TRBV11-3 with TRBJ2-6, with a weak D call TRBD1 (6 bases). V was shortened by 4 bases and J by 7 bases, with 17 bases between the two germline ends. The CDR3 totals 16 residues. CDR1 is SGHNT, CDR2 YENEEA, per germline. The CDR3 coding sequence is TGTGCCAGCAGCTCTACAGGGCCTCTCTCCGCCAACGTCCTGACTTTC. This translates into CASSSTGPLSANVLTF.

V usage is TRBV28 and J usage is TRBJ2-1; 7 bases agree with TRBD2. CDR3 length: 13 residues. V dropped 8 bases and J dropped 9; count of bases not matched to a gene: 10. CDR1 is MDHEN and CDR2 is SYDVKM in the germline V gene. CDR3 sequence: CASLRLAAGEQFF. As DNA, the CDR3 is TGTGCCAGCCTTCGACTAGCTGCCGGTGAGCAGTTCTTC.

This chain joins TRBV3-1 (or the pseudogene TRBV3-2) and TRBJ2-5; D is possibly TRBD2 (6 bases). Germline V gene data show CDR1 as LGHDT and CDR2 as YNNKEL (reference sequence). The CDR3 loop spans 13 amino acids. V was trimmed by 0 bases and J by 12 bases, leaving 14 bases between them. In nucleotides, the CDR3 is TGTGCCAGCAGCCAAGATAACGGGAGATGGAAGTACTTC. Its translation: CASSQDNGRWKYF.

A few counts support this clone. The rearrangement joins TRBV7-9 to TRBJ1-5; D is ambiguous. CDR3 length: 13 amino acids. Trimming stripped 3 bases from V and 5 bases from J, with 8 bases between. CDR1 is SEHNR, CDR2 FQNEAQ, per germline (reference sequence). CDR3 DNA: TGTGCCAGCAGCTTGCACGGGGATCAGCCCCAGCATTTT. Its protein is CASSLHGDQPQHF.

Only a few counts were recorded for this clone. The rearrangement joins TRBV2 to TRBJ2-1, with D possibly being TRBD2 (6 bases). V was pared by 0 bases and J by 7 bases, with 10 bases between. Germline CDR1 SNHLY, CDR2 FYNNEI. This CDR3 has 14 residues. The CDR3 sequence: CASSEAREANEQFF. CDR3 in DNA: TGTGCCAGCAGTGAAGCGCGGGAAGCGAATGAGCAGTTCTTC. The full variable domain, its missing parts supplied by reference TRBV2 and TRBJ2-1, is EPEVTQTPSHQVTQMGQEVILRCVPISNHLYFYWYRQILGQKVEFLVSFYNNEISEKSEIFDDQFSVERPDGSNFTLKIRSTKLEDSAMYFCASSEAREANEQFFGPGTRLTVL.

The chain joins TRBV7-2 to TRBJ2-3; 7 bases are shared with TRBD2. The ends lost 2 bases at V and 6 bases at J; junction bases unmatched: 8. CDR1 SGHTA and CDR2 FQGNSA come from the germline V gene. There are 15 residues in the CDR3. CDR3 residues: CASSLSGTDVDTQYF. DNA for the CDR3: TGTGCCAGCAGCTTAAGCGGGACGGACGTCGATACGCAGTATTTT. The whole variable domain, remainder taken from reference TRBV7-2 and TRBJ2-3, is GAGVSQSPSNKVTEKGKDVELRCDPISGHTALYWYRQSLGQGLEFLIYFQGNSAPDKSGLPSDRFSAERTGGSVSTLTIQRTQQEDSAVYLCASSLSGTDVDTQYFGPGTRLTVL.

The chain employs TRBV5-1 and TRBJ1-6; 10 bases align to TRBD1. There are 14 residues in the CDR3. From germline, CDR1 is SGHRS and CDR2 YFSETQ. Trimming removed 4 bases from V and 13 bases from J; junction bases left unmatched: 8. DNA for the CDR3: TGCGCCAGCAGCCAGACAGGGGGCGAAGTTCCCCTCCACTTT. Amino acid sequence: CASSQTGGEVPLHF.

This sequence joins TRBV19 and TRBJ2-7; a possible D gene is TRBD2 (5 bases). Germline V gives CDR1 LNHDA, CDR2 SQIVND (reference sequence). Trimming cost V 5 bases and J 9 bases, with 20 bases left between them. This CDR3 comprises 14 residues. The CDR3 DNA sequence: TGTGCCAGTAGTGATCGTGGAGGCGGTACGTTGCAGTACTTC. This gives the protein CASSDRGGGTLQYF. Combining the CDR3 with reference TRBV19 and TRBJ2-7 gives the whole variable domain DGGITQSPKYLFRKEGQNVTLSCEQNLNHDAMYWYRQDPGQGLRLIYYSQIVNDFQKGDIAEGYSVSREKKESFPLTVTSAQKNPTAFYLCASSDRGGGTLQYFGPGTRLTVT.

The chain combines TRBV2 with TRBJ2-3; D is unresolved. Germline CDR1 and CDR2: SNHLY and FYNNEI. Trimming took off 5 bases at V and 4 bases at J, with 7 bases between the two ends. The CDR3 runs 12 residues. The CDR3 reads CASSMTSDTQYF. The CDR3 DNA sequence: TGTGCCAGCAGTATGACTTCAGATACGCAGTATTTT.

The chain employs TRBV3-1 (or the pseudogene TRBV3-2) and TRBJ2-2; tentative D call: TRBD1 (5 bases). Germline assignment: CDR1 LGHDT and CDR2 YNNKEL (reference sequence). This CDR3 spans 16 amino acids. The ends were cut back, 0 bases at V and 0 bases at J, with 8 bases in the middle. The CDR3 spells CASSQEQVSNTGELFF. The CDR3 coding sequence is TGTGCCAGCAGCCAAGAACAGGTTTCGAACACCGGGGAGCTGTTTTTT.

V usage is TRBV5-8 and J usage is TRBJ2-5; 9 nucleotides agree with TRBD1. This CDR3 is built from 17 residues. CDR1 and CDR2 (germline): SGHTS, YDEGEE. The V and J ends lost 2 bases and 5 bases, in that order; junction bases with no gene match: 13. The CDR3 sequence is CASSLFAGTGIGETQYF. The CDR3 nucleotides read TGTGCCAGCAGCTTATTCGCCGGGACAGGGATAGGGGAGACCCAGTACTTC.

The V gene is TRBV5-1, the J gene TRBJ1-1; TRBD1 might be the D (6 bases). This CDR3 has 14 amino acids. Germline V gene sequence: CDR1 SGHRS, CDR2 YFSETQ. Trimming removed 1 base at V and 1 base at J, with 8 bases between. In nucleotides, the CDR3 is TGCGCCAGCAGCTTGCAGGGGAAGAACACTGAAGCTTTCTTT. This codes for CASSLQGKNTEAFF.

V gene TRBV7-2 combines with J gene TRBJ2-3, with a weak D call TRBD2 (5 bases). Germline CDR1 reads SGHTA; CDR2 reads FQGNSA. This CDR3 has 14 amino acids. The V gene lost 6 bases and the J gene lost 4 bases, with 14 bases spanning the gap. CDR3: CASRTLGGPDTQYF. As DNA, the CDR3 is TGTGCCAGCAGGACCCTAGGAGGTCCAGATACGCAGTATTTT.

V gene TRBV3-1 (or the pseudogene TRBV3-2) combines with J gene TRBJ1-1; the match to TRBD1 covers 7 bases. After removal of 4 bases from V and 1 base from J, the junction contained 9 bases not matched to a gene. Germline assignment: CDR1 LGHDT and CDR2 YNNKEL (reference sequence). The CDR3 totals 16 residues. The CDR3 DNA reads as TGTGCCAGCAGCCGGTCGACAGGGACTAGGAACACTGAAGCTTTCTTT. It yields the protein CASSRSTGTRNTEAFF.

The rearrangement uses TRBV7-2 and TRBJ2-3, with TRBD2 matching 13 bases. The germline gives CDR1 SGHTA, CDR2 FQGNSA. Germline trimming cut 2 bases from V and 4 bases from J; bases unmatched to any gene: 6. This CDR3 comprises 17 residues. The chain's CDR3 is CASSLTSGGAGADTQYF. The CDR3, as DNA: TGTGCCAGCAGCTTAACTAGCGGGGGGGCCGGGGCAGATACGCAGTATTTT. Together with reference TRBV7-2 and TRBJ2-3, the CDR3 gives the full variable domain: GAGVSQSPSNKVTEKGKDVELRCDPISGHTALYWYRQSLGQGLEFLIYFQGNSAPDKSGLPSDRFSAERTGGSVSTLTIQRTQQEDSAVYLCASSLTSGGAGADTQYFGPGTRLTVL.

This clone was seen just once. The V and J genes are TRBV7-2 and TRBJ1-3; a weak D match, TRBD1 (5 bases). V dropped 5 bases and J dropped 0 bases, with 11 bases sitting between them. The germline V gene encodes CDR1 SGHTA and CDR2 FQGNSA. The CDR3 sequence is 15 residues long. The DNA of the CDR3 is TGTGCCAGCAGCGCGCGACAGCTCTCTGGAAACACCATATATTTT. Its protein is CASSARQLSGNTIYF.

The chain combines TRBV18 with TRBJ1-4; 9 bases agree with TRBD1. The CDR3 covers 18 residues. Trimming cost V 5 bases and J 0 bases; bases outside gene matches: 10. Germline CDR1 reads KGHSH; CDR2 reads LQKENI. CDR3 sequence: CASSLTGGLTATNEKLFF. DNA of the CDR3: TGTGCCAGCTCATTGACAGGGGGACTGACGGCAACTAATGAAAAACTGTTTTTT. Full variable domain (outside the CDR3, taken from reference TRBV18 and TRBJ1-4): NAGVMQNPRHLVRRRGQEARLRCSPMKGHSHVYWYRQLPEEGLKFMVYLQKENIIDESGMPKERFSAEFPKEGPSILRIQQVVRGDSAAYFCASSLTGGLTATNEKLFFGSGTQLSVL.

The V and J genes are TRBV21-1 and TRBJ2-2; the D call of TRBD1 is as the table states it, not checked on the DNA. TRBV21-1 is labeled a pseudogene. The CDR3 sequence is 17 residues long. The CDR3 sequence is CASSKSGQGADGGELFF. CDR3 bases: TGTGCCAGCAGCAAAAGCGGGCAGGGGGCGGATGGCGGGGAGCTGTTTTTT.

This chain uses TRBV3-1 (or the pseudogene TRBV3-2) with TRBJ2-3, with D possibly matching TRBD2 (6 bases). Germline CDR1 reads LGHDT; CDR2 reads YNNKEL (reference sequence). There are 16 residues in the CDR3. The V end was cut by 4 bases, the J end by 1 base, with 15 bases between. The CDR3 region has the DNA TGTGCCAGCAGCCCGCCTGGCGGGGTCGGCACAGATACGCAGTATTTT. The encoded protein is CASSPPGGVGTDTQYF.

V gene TRBV27 combines with J gene TRBJ2-3; D uncertain. Trimming left V 2 bases short and J 1 base short, with 19 bases between. The CDR3 totals 18 residues. Germline CDR1 and CDR2: MNHEY and SMNVEV (reference sequence). As DNA, the CDR3 is TGTGCCAGCAGTTTACTTATAACTACGGCTAAAGGCACAGATACGCAGTATTTT. Translation: CASSLLITTAKGTDTQYF.

The chain links TRBV5-1 to TRBJ2-3; 7 bases match TRBD2. CDR1 and CDR2 (germline): SGHRS, YFSETQ. The CDR3 spans 18 residues. The V and J ends lost 0 bases and 1 base, in that order; junction bases with no gene match: 11. CDR3 DNA: TGCGCCAGCAGCTTGGCGGGCTTTCGGAGCGGGGGCACAGATACGCAGTATTTT. Translating it yields CASSLAGFRSGGTDTQYF.

The V and J genes are TRBV11-2 and TRBJ1-1; 8 nucleotides match TRBD1. V gave up 0 bases and J gave up 5 bases; unmatched junction bases: 2. The CDR3 is 14 residues long. The germline gives CDR1 SGHAT, CDR2 FQNNGV. Here the CDR3 DNA reads TGTGCCAGCAGCTTAGACCAGGGGGCAACTGAAGCTTTCTTT. Its protein product is CASSLDQGATEAFF.

The chain is built from TRBV7-9 and TRBJ1-4; possibly TRBD1 for D (6 bases). Trimming took 2 bases from V and 6 from J, leaving 13 bases between them. The CDR3 consists of 15 residues. Germline V gives CDR1 SEHNR, CDR2 FQNEAQ (reference sequence). CDR3: CASSLSWQGYEKLFF. The DNA of the CDR3 is TGTGCCAGCAGCTTATCTTGGCAGGGGTATGAAAAACTGTTTTTT.

The V call is TRBV10-3, the J call TRBJ1-4; 9 positions agree with TRBD1. After removal of 3 bases from V and 4 bases from J, the junction contained 6 bases not matched to a gene. The CDR3 is 16 residues long. Germline lookup yields CDR1 ENHRY and CDR2 SYGVKD. The CDR3 region has the DNA TGTGCCATCAGTGAACCGGGACAGGGAAGTAATGAAAAACTGTTTTTT. Protein product: CAISEPGQGSNEKLFF.

The rearrangement links TRBV5-1 to TRBJ1-4, with 9 bases lining up with TRBD1. The CDR3 sequence is 15 residues long. V lost 4 bases to trimming and J lost 6 bases; unmatched junction nucleotides: 7. The germline gives CDR1 SGHRS, CDR2 YFSETQ. CDR3 DNA sequence: TGCGCCAGCAGCAAGACAGGGGGGGAGTATGAAAAACTGTTTTTT. Translated: CASSKTGGEYEKLFF.

V gene TRBV12-3 or TRBV12-4 combines with J gene TRBJ2-1; D unclear. Deletions cut 5 bases from V and 7 bases from J, with 9 bases between. The CDR3 has 12 amino acids. The CDR3 protein is CASSPSRNEQFF. CDR3 nucleotide sequence: TGTGCCAGCAGTCCAAGTAGAAATGAGCAGTTCTTC.